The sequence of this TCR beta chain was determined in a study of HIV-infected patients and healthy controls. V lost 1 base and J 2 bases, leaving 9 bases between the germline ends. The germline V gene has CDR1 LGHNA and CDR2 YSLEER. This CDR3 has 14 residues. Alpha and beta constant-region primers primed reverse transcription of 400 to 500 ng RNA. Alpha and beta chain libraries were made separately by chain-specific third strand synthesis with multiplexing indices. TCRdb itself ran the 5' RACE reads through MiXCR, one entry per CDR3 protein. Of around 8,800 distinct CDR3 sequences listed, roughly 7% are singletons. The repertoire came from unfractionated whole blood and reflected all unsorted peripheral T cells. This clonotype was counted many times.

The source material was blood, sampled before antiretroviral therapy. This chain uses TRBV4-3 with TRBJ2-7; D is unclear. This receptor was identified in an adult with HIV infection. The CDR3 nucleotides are TGCGCCAGCAGCCAAGGACCCGCCACCTACGAGCAGTACTTC. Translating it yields CASSQGPATYEQYF.